The 31 T cell receptor beta chains presented below share a single source sample, sequenced in a study of blood T cell repertoires in COVID-19. The protocol was immunoSEQ multiplex PCR, while the TCRdb copy is restricted to in-frame clones and leaves out a portion. The data contain some 330,000 clones, roughly 86% of them singletons. The sample consisted of PBMCs or T cells enriched from blood (not recorded which). The origin of the receptors is a man between 40 and 49 years old in a cohort exposed to, infected with or recovered from COVID-19 (not recorded which).

The J gene is TRBJ2-1, the V gene TRBV3-1 (or the pseudogene TRBV3-2); 9 bases agree with TRBD1. Trimming took 0 bases from V and 3 from J; bases not matched to a gene: 6. Germline V gene lookup returns CDR1 LGHDT and CDR2 YNNKEL (reference sequence). The CDR3 loop spans 17 amino acids. CDR3 DNA sequence: TGTGCCAGCAGCCAAGACTTCCGGGACAGGGTCTACAATGAGCAGTTCTTC. Its translation is CASSQDFRDRVYNEQFF.

Comment on this clone: Other DNA sequences in the sample encode the same CDR3. The chain is built from TRBV30 and TRBJ1-6, with 7 nucleotides matching TRBD1. The CDR3 has 13 residues. Germline trimming cut 2 bases from V and 7 bases from J; bases unmatched to any gene: 2. The germline gives CDR1 GTSNPN, CDR2 SVGIG (reference sequence). Here the CDR3 reads CAWSRQGNSPLHF. Here the CDR3 DNA reads TGTGCCTGGAGTCGACAGGGAAATTCACCCCTCCACTTT.

Regarding this clone: The same CDR3 arises from other DNA sequences in this sample as well. This chain links TRBV7-9 with TRBJ1-2, with D maybe TRBD1 (6 bases). In germline, CDR1 is SEHNR, CDR2 FQNEAQ (reference sequence). V lost 5 bases, J lost 2 bases, and 9 bases lay in between. CDR3 length equals 13 residues. The CDR3 loop is CASSPTGNYGYTF. The CDR3 DNA is TGTGCCAGCAGCCCCACAGGGAACTATGGCTACACCTTC.

V gene TRBV24-1 combines with J gene TRBJ1-2, with TRBD1 as a possible D gene (6 bases). The length of the CDR3 is 16 residues. Looked up from germline, CDR1 is KGHDR and CDR2 is SFDVKD. V shed 2 bases and J shed 8 bases, with 20 bases lying between them. The chain's CDR3 is CATSDSTRDKGRGYTF. The CDR3 DNA reads as TGTGCCACCAGTGATTCGACCCGGGACAAGGGCCGAGGCTACACCTTC.

V and J are TRBV5-1 and TRBJ2-2, with a tentative D call TRBD1 (6 bases). Trimming took 2 bases from V and 0 from J, leaving 8 bases between them. The germline gives CDR1 SGHRS, CDR2 YFSETQ. This CDR3 comprises 15 residues. The CDR3 loop reads CASSLQGPNTGELFF. The CDR3, as DNA: TGCGCCAGCAGCTTACAGGGTCCGAACACCGGGGAGCTGTTTTTT.

V and J are TRBV5-3 and TRBJ1-1; no clear D. TRBV5-3 qualifies as an ORF whose function is uncertain. The CDR3 runs 13 residues. The V gene lost 1 base and the J gene lost 4 bases, with 8 bases spanning the gap. The CDR3 is CARSLTRGTEAFF. The CDR3, as DNA: TGTGCCAGAAGCTTGACGAGAGGCACTGAAGCTTTCTTT.

The chain links TRBV28 to TRBJ1-4, with unresolved D. The CDR3 covers 15 residues. V lost 10 bases to trimming and J lost 7 bases, with 22 bases between them. CDR1 is MDHEN and CDR2 is SYDVKM in the germline V gene. This CDR3 reads CATGSTQADIEKLFF. Written as DNA, the CDR3 is TGTGCCACCGGGAGTACACAAGCTGATATTGAAAAACTGTTTTTT.

The chain uses TRBV5-8 and TRBJ2-2, with D possibly TRBD2 on 6 matching bases. V lost 4 bases to trimming and J lost 5 bases, with 15 bases between them. The germline V gene encodes CDR1 SGHTS and CDR2 YDEGEE. This CDR3 region has 15 residues. The CDR3 DNA is TGTGCCAGCAGCGGAGGGCCCGGTCCTACCGGGGAGCTGTTTTTT. It is translated as CASSGGPGPTGELFF.

This clone was recorded once. The chain combines TRBV20-1 with TRBJ1-1, with D maybe TRBD1 (5 bases). The CDR3 is 13 amino acids. V was trimmed by 3 bases and J by 2 bases, leaving 10 bases between them. The germline V gene encodes CDR1 DFQATT and CDR2 SNEGSKA (reference sequence). CDR3 residues: CSASRQSNTEAFF. For the CDR3, the DNA is TGCAGTGCTAGTCGACAGAGTAACACTGAAGCTTTCTTT.

The chain carries TRBV6-5 and TRBJ1-2; 9 bases are shared with TRBD1. Unmatched junction bases numbered 12, after V lost 6 bases and J lost 7 bases. The CDR3 length is 15 residues. CDR1 is MNHEY and CDR2 is SVGAGI in the germline V gene. The CDR3 bases are TGTGCCAGCAGACCCCCCCGACAGGGGGTATCTGGCTACACCTTC. This sequence encodes CASRPPRQGVSGYTF.

The rearrangement uses TRBV19 and TRBJ1-2; no clear D gene. Germline CDR1 and CDR2: LNHDA and SQIVND (reference sequence). V gave up 2 bases and J gave up 5 bases, with 6 bases separating them. The CDR3 spans 12 residues. The CDR3 is CASSINPYGYTF. CDR3 DNA sequence: TGTGCCAGTAGTATAAATCCTTATGGCTACACCTTC.

The V call is TRBV13, the J call TRBJ2-7; tentative D call: TRBD1 (6 bases). The CDR3 consists of 15 residues. Germline V lookup: CDR1 PRHDT, CDR2 FYEKMQ (reference sequence). V lost 1 base, J lost 5 bases, and 15 bases lay in between. The CDR3 reads CASSLVATGSHEQYF. The CDR3, as DNA: TGTGCCAGCAGCTTAGTTGCGACAGGATCGCACGAGCAGTACTTC.

This CDR3 is CASSKEDFQSMNTEAFF. CDR3 nucleotide sequence: TGTGCCAGCAGCAAAGAGGACTTCCAGAGTATGAACACTGAAGCTTTCTTT. The V and J genes are TRBV21-1 and TRBJ1-1. TRBV21-1 corresponds to a pseudogene. The CDR3 extends over 17 amino acids.

The CDR3 reads CASSYPGGGGQPQHF. Written as DNA, the CDR3 is TGTGCCAGCAGCTACCCCGGAGGGGGCGGCCAGCCCCAGCATTTT. V gene TRBV28 combines with J gene TRBJ1-5, with 7 bases matching TRBD1. The trim removed 6 bases at V and 7 bases at J, leaving 12 bases unmatched. The CDR3 is 15 residues long. Germline CDR1 reads MDHEN; CDR2 reads SYDVKM.

This clone was detected only a few times. V usage is TRBV2 and J usage is TRBJ1-2, with a tentative D call TRBD1 (6 bases). Germline V gene sequence: CDR1 SNHLY, CDR2 FYNNEI. Trimming stripped 2 bases from V and 6 bases from J, with 10 bases between. This CDR3 has 13 amino acids. The CDR3 region is CASSEQGKDGYTF. Here the CDR3 DNA reads TGTGCCAGCAGTGAACAGGGGAAGGATGGCTACACCTTC.

The chain combines TRBV9 with TRBJ2-7; 9 nucleotides agree with TRBD2. This CDR3 has 16 amino acids. Germline trimming cut 0 bases from V and 0 bases from J; bases unmatched to any gene: 4. The germline gives CDR1 SGDLS, CDR2 YYNGEE. The CDR3 here is CASSVDAGGSSYEQYF. The CDR3 DNA reads as TGTGCCAGCAGCGTAGACGCGGGAGGGAGCTCCTACGAGCAGTACTTC.

The V gene is TRBV4-2, the J gene TRBJ2-2; D remains unclear. Germline V gives CDR1 LGHNA, CDR2 YNFKEQ. The CDR3 totals 16 residues. The V gene lost 0 bases and the J gene lost 0 bases, with 8 bases spanning the gap. Here the CDR3 DNA reads TGTGCCAGCAGCCAAGATATCCAGTCGAACACCGGGGAGCTGTTTTTT. Its translation is CASSQDIQSNTGELFF.

This chain links TRBV5-1 with TRBJ1-6; 8 bases fit TRBD1. The germline gives CDR1 SGHRS, CDR2 YFSETQ. The CDR3 sequence is 15 residues long. V shed 5 bases and J 10 bases; nucleotides not matched to a gene: 11. This CDR3 is CASSLSDRAGSPLHF. CDR3 DNA: TGCGCCAGCAGTTTGTCGGACAGGGCAGGATCACCCCTCCACTTT.

The V and J genes are TRBV19 and TRBJ2-3; 10 bases agree with TRBD2. The CDR3 runs to 17 residues. V shed 5 bases, J shed 1 base, and the junction held 9 bases outside the gene matches. CDR1 and CDR2 from the germline V gene are LNHDA and SQIVND (reference sequence). DNA for the CDR3: TGTGCCAGTAGTCTCGCTAGCGGGAGTATGGGCACAGATACGCAGTATTTT. Its translation: CASSLASGSMGTDTQYF.

This clone was observed a single time. The rearrangement joins TRBV19 to TRBJ2-1; D is unclear. The germline gives CDR1 LNHDA, CDR2 SQIVND (reference sequence). CDR3 size: 14 residues. V dropped 5 bases and J dropped 8 bases, with 16 bases sitting between them. This CDR3 is CASSQIMRSHEQFF. CDR3 nucleotides: TGTGCCAGTAGTCAAATCATGAGGAGCCATGAGCAGTTCTTC. Drawing the rest from reference TRBV19 and TRBJ2-1, the complete variable domain is DGGITQSPKYLFRKEGQNVTLSCEQNLNHDAMYWYRQDPGQGLRLIYYSQIVNDFQKGDIAEGYSVSREKKESFPLTVTSAQKNPTAFYLCASSQIMRSHEQFFGPGTRLTVL.

The chain uses TRBV30 and TRBJ2-1; 14 nucleotides agree with TRBD2. The V gene's germline CDR1 is GTSNPN and CDR2 SVGIG (reference sequence). The CDR3 extends over 17 amino acids. The V and J ends lost 1 base and 9 bases, in that order; junction bases with no gene match: 11. The CDR3: CAWSDRRLAGGPGEQFF. The CDR3 DNA sequence: TGTGCCTGGAGTGATCGAAGACTAGCGGGAGGGCCAGGTGAGCAGTTCTTC.

The table lists this clone with a few counts. The CDR3 spells CAGRGTEDYYEQYF. The CDR3 DNA follows: TGTGCCGGAAGAGGGACGGAGGACTACTACGAGCAGTACTTC. The chain employs TRBV30 and TRBJ2-7, with TRBD2 as a possible D gene (6 bases). Trimming took 8 bases from V and 3 from J, leaving 20 bases between them. The germline V gene has CDR1 GTSNPN and CDR2 SVGIG (reference sequence). The CDR3 covers 14 residues.

The chain employs TRBV7-2 and TRBJ1-2; 8 nucleotides match TRBD1. The J segment lost 4 bases and the V segment lost 1 base, leaving 2 bases of the junction unmatched. CDR1 and CDR2 (germline): SGHTA, FQGNSA. This CDR3 is 14 amino acids long. The CDR3 DNA reads TGTGCCAGCAGCTTAGGGGGACAGGCCTATGGCTACACCTTC. Amino acids: CASSLGGQAYGYTF.

This rearrangement joins TRBV11-3 to TRBJ2-5; a possible D gene is TRBD2 (5 bases). Trimming removed 2 bases from V and 4 bases from J, with 14 bases in between. The germline gives CDR1 SGHNT, CDR2 YENEEA. CDR3 length: 15 residues. The CDR3 loop is CASSLSRNRGETQYF. The CDR3, as DNA: TGTGCCAGCAGCTTATCTAGAAACCGGGGAGAGACCCAGTACTTC.

The chain recombines TRBV10-1 with TRBJ2-4; the match to TRBD1 covers 9 bases. After removal of 6 bases from V and 7 bases from J, the junction contained 4 bases not matched to a gene. The CDR3 totals 13 residues. From germline, CDR1 is WNHNN and CDR2 SYGVQD (reference sequence). CDR3 nucleotide sequence: TGCGCCAGCAGAGTACAGGGGGCGAACATTCAGTACTTC. Protein product: CASRVQGANIQYF.

The V gene is TRBV5-4, the J gene TRBJ1-2; a weak D match, TRBD1 (5 bases). Germline V gene sequence: CDR1 SGHNT, CDR2 YYREEE (reference sequence). V shed 4 bases and J shed 4 bases, with 14 bases lying between them. The CDR3 covers 14 residues. The CDR3 sequence is CASSLGDSSYGYTF. In nucleotides, the CDR3 is TGTGCCAGCAGCCTGGGGGACTCGAGCTATGGCTACACCTTC.

The rearrangement links TRBV11-2 to TRBJ2-1; tentatively, D is TRBD2 (6 bases). The V end was cut by 5 bases, the J end by 2 bases, with 16 bases between. This CDR3 comprises 16 residues. Germline CDR1 reads SGHAT; CDR2 reads FQNNGV. The CDR3 DNA reads TGTGCCAGCAGCAACATTGAAGGAGGGGCCTACAATGAGCAGTTCTTC. It codes for CASSNIEGGAYNEQFF.

The chain is built from TRBV2 and TRBJ2-5, with TRBD2 matching 10 bases. CDR1 SNHLY and CDR2 FYNNEI come from the germline V gene. CDR3 size: 15 residues. Germline trimming cut 1 base from V and 4 bases from J; bases unmatched to any gene: 3. The CDR3 protein is CASSEGLAGVETQYF. The CDR3 DNA is TGTGCCAGCAGTGAAGGTCTAGCGGGAGTAGAGACCCAGTACTTC.

This rearrangement joins TRBV2 to TRBJ1-5; D unclear. Trimming stripped 3 bases from V and 4 bases from J, with 10 bases between. The length of the CDR3 is 14 residues. Germline values: CDR1 SNHLY, CDR2 FYNNEI. The CDR3 loop is CASSDVGRNQPQHF. CDR3 nucleotide sequence: TGTGCCAGCAGTGACGTGGGGAGGAATCAGCCCCAGCATTTT.

The V gene is TRBV6-5, the J gene TRBJ1-3; D gene uncertain. Trimming shortened V by 3 bases and J by 2 bases, and 11 bases separated the two germline ends. Germline V lookup: CDR1 MNHEY, CDR2 SVGAGI. The CDR3 has 15 amino acids. The CDR3 DNA is TGTGCCAGCAGTTATGGACTGGAAACTGGAAACACCATATATTTT. It specifies CASSYGLETGNTIYF.

The chain has TRBV3-1 (or the pseudogene TRBV3-2) and TRBJ2-1, with TRBD2 matching over 15 bases. V gave up 4 bases and J gave up 9 bases; unmatched junction bases: 1. This CDR3 has 14 residues. CDR1 and CDR2 from the germline V gene are LGHDT and YNNKEL (reference sequence). This chain's CDR3 is CASSPGLAGGEQFF. Written as DNA, the CDR3 is TGTGCCAGCAGCCCGGGACTAGCGGGAGGTGAGCAGTTCTTC.